This record concerns one TCR beta chain sequence. Its target is unknown. Each CDR3 protein gets one entry after TCRdb re-called the 5' RACE reads with MiXCR. Here the sample spans 80,000 to 130,000 distinct CDR3 sequences, 8.5% to 14% being singletons. These data are taken from a study of T-cell memory formation after mild COVID-19. Between the trimmed V and J ends, which lost 8 bases and 7 bases, there was a span of 20 bases. The CDR3 contains 14 residues. Per germline, CDR1 SEHNR and CDR2 FQNEAQ (reference sequence). Overall study findings and caveats: For contracting clones, CD4+ ones sat mainly in CM and EM, CD8+ in EMRA.

Material: PBMCs or a T cell subset sorted from them (not recorded which). This clonotype was sampled from a man between 18 and 35 years old who had mild COVID-19 (a few samples of this study predate the infection). Cell type and time point are not known. V gene TRBV7-9 combines with J gene TRBJ1-1; D is undetermined. CDR3 coding DNA: TGTGCCAGCCTCAGAATAGGAGTGGCTAGTGAAGCTTTCTTT. Translated: CASLRIGVASEAFF.